One TCR beta chain is described in this entry. These data come from a study of blood T cell repertoires in COVID-19. Recovered Cohort 3 donors showed two negative PCRs, clearance, or symptom resolution. The assay was immunoSEQ multiplex PCR, and TCRdb's table has in-frame clones only and misses some. Of fewer than 250,000 clones in the sample, about 82% were seen once. V lost 0 bases to trimming and J lost 4 bases, with 9 bases between them. The germline CDR1 and CDR2 sequences are MNHEY and SMNVEV (reference sequence). The CDR3 has 14 residues. Sequencing used PBMCs or T cells enriched from blood (not recorded which). The receptor was isolated from a woman aged 50 to 60 who had recovered from COVID-19. This chain connects TRBV27 to TRBJ1-2, with a possible D match to TRBD1 (5 bases). CDR3 in DNA: TGTGCCAGCAGTTTATCGGCAGGGATCTATGGCTACACCTTC. This encodes CASSLSAGIYGYTF.